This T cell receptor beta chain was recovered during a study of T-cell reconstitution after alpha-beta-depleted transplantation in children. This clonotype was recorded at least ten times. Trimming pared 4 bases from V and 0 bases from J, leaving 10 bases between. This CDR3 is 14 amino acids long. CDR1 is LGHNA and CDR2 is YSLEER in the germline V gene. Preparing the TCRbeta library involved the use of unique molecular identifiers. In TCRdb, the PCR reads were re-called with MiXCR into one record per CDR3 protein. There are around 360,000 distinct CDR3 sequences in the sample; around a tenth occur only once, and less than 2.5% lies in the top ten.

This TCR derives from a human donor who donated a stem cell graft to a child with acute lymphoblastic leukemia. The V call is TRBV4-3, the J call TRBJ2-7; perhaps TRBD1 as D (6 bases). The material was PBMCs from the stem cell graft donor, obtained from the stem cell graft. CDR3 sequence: CASSPTGSSYEQYF. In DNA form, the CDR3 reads TGCGCCAGCAGCCCTACAGGGAGCTCCTACGAGCAGTACTTC.